The TCR beta chain described here comes from a study of CD8 T cells in Susac syndrome. TCR beta sequencing was performed on blood CD8+ and CD4+ T cells. The CDR3 has 17 amino acids. Germline V CDR1 and CDR2: MDHEN, SYDVKM. V lost 5 bases and J lost 6, with 23 bases in between. Reverse transcription of roughly 0.45 to 1 ug RNA was carried out with random hexamers. TCRdb ran MiXCR on the immunoSEQ multiplex PCR reads and lists one entry per CDR3 protein. The data show some 300,000 distinct CDR3 sequences, roughly 84% seen once. The chain has TRBV28 and TRBJ1-5, with D possibly TRBD1 on 5 matching bases. This TCR was sampled from a human donor with multiple sclerosis. The sample taken for sequencing was CD8+ T cells from PBMCs. Here the CDR3 reads CASSPTQAGTSGQPQHF. The DNA for the CDR3 is TGTGCCAGCAGTCCAACACAGGCAGGGACCTCTGGTCAGCCCCAGCATTTT.